This passage covers 20 T cell receptor beta chains from one sample sequenced in a study of read filtering for tumor transcriptome and immune sequencing. The library was built from roughly 400 ng RNA with molecular barcoded adaptors for alpha/delta and beta/gamma chains. From the reads, TCRdb called clonotypes with MiXCR, one entry per CDR3 protein. The sample holds about 40,000 distinct CDR3 sequences, approximately 12% seen once. Sequencing input: a population of CD138-negative cells sorted from bone marrow. The source is a donor at least 40 years old with multiple myeloma.

This clonotype was seen a single time. A far more abundant clone sits one base away, making this likely a read error. This chain joins TRBV4-2 and TRBJ1-1; D gene uncertain. This CDR3 region has 14 residues. Trimming left V 5 bases short and J 8 bases short, with 18 bases between. Germline CDR1 LGHNA, CDR2 YNFKEQ. CDR3 loop: CASSLPGEEGEAFF. The CDR3 coding sequence is TGTGCCAGCAGCTTGCCGGGAGAGGAAGGGGAAGCTTTCTTT.

V is TRBV23-1 and J is TRBJ1-1, with 9 bases fitting TRBD1. TRBV23-1 counts as an open reading frame of uncertain function. The V and J ends lost 0 bases and 3 bases, in that order; junction bases with no gene match: 5. This CDR3 spans 16 amino acids. DNA of the CDR3: TGCGCCAGCAGTCAATCGCCCCGGACAGGGGACACTGAAGCTTTCTTT. Protein sequence: CASSQSPRTGDTEAFF.

Details on this clonotype: A read error may explain this, as a much larger clone is one base away. The final CDR3 position lacks the conserved phenylalanine or tryptophan, pointing to a likely read error. The chain combines TRBV5-5 with TRBJ2-7; the match to TRBD1 covers 9 bases. The V gene's germline CDR1 is SGHKS and CDR2 YYEKEE (reference sequence). The CDR3 runs 16 residues. The V segment lost 3 bases and the J segment 5 bases; nucleotides outside the gene matches: 12. CDR3 in amino acids: CASSSYLTGGRDEQYL. Written as DNA, the CDR3 is TGTGCCAGCAGCTCCTACCTGACAGGGGGGAGGGACGAGCAGTACTTA.

This clonotype was detected many times. The V gene is TRBV7-2, the J gene TRBJ1-1, with D hard to call. CDR3 length: 13 amino acids. Between the trimmed V and J ends, which lost 1 base and 6 bases, there was a span of 9 bases. The germline gives CDR1 SGHTA, CDR2 FQGNSA. The CDR3 region has the DNA TGTGCCAGCAGCTTAGTTTGGTCCGCTGAAGCTTTCTTT. This encodes CASSLVWSAEAFF.

This clonotype has at least ten counts. V is TRBV20-1 and J is TRBJ2-3; 9 positions match TRBD2. The CDR3 loop spans 14 amino acids. Germline values: CDR1 DFQATT, CDR2 SNEGSKA (reference sequence). With 3 bases clipped from V and 4 bases from J, the junction kept 5 bases outside the gene matches. CDR3 region: CSARFSSGADTQYF. As DNA, the CDR3 is TGCAGTGCTAGGTTTTCTAGCGGGGCAGATACGCAGTATTTT.

Of note for this clonotype: A read error may be the cause here, since a much bigger clone is one base away. This sequence joins TRBV20-1 and TRBJ2-5, with 9 bases fitting TRBD1. Per germline, CDR1 DFQATT and CDR2 SNEGSKA (reference sequence). V lost 2 bases to trimming and J lost 2 bases; unmatched junction nucleotides: 12. The CDR3 has 17 residues. CDR3 protein: CSARNFSGQGGQETQYF. The DNA of the CDR3 is TGCAGTGCTAGAAATTTCTCGGGACAGGGTGGACAAGAGACCCAGTACTTC.

Ten or more counts support this clonotype. A read error may be the cause here, since a much bigger clone is one base away. V and J are TRBV20-1 and TRBJ2-1; 7 nucleotides line up with TRBD2. The germline V gene encodes CDR1 DFQATT and CDR2 SNEGSKA (reference sequence). The CDR3 loop spans 14 amino acids. The CDR3 DNA sequence: TGCAGTGCTAGCGTTGGCGGGGGTTACAATGGGCAGTTCTTC. Translation: CSASVGGGYNGQFF.

The sample holds many counts of this clonotype. This rearrangement joins TRBV20-1 to TRBJ2-2, with D maybe TRBD2 (6 bases). The length of the CDR3 is 15 residues. V shed 0 bases and J shed 5 bases, with 13 bases lying between them. CDR1 DFQATT and CDR2 SNEGSKA come from the germline V gene (reference sequence). The CDR3 DNA reads TGCAGTGCTAGAGATTCCGGGACTCCGACCGGGGAGCTGTTTTTT. As protein: CSARDSGTPTGELFF.

This clonotype was picked up many times. The CDR3 DNA reads as TGTGCCAGCAGCTCAGGACACCCGATTGTATCCGAGCAGTACTTC. Protein product: CASSSGHPIVSEQYF. The chain couples TRBV7-9 to TRBJ2-7, with D maybe TRBD1 (5 bases). Looked up from germline, CDR1 is SEHNR and CDR2 is FQNEAQ (reference sequence). This CDR3 is built from 15 residues. V lost 4 bases, J lost 6 bases, and 19 bases lay in between.

This clonotype was recorded many times. The chain has TRBV7-2 and TRBJ2-5, with TRBD2 matching over 9 bases. This CDR3 region has 15 residues. V lost 5 bases to trimming and J lost 5 bases; unmatched junction nucleotides: 9. Germline CDR1 is SGHTA and CDR2 is FQGNSA. In DNA form, the CDR3 reads TGTGCCAGCAGCCCCGGGACTAGCACGGGGGAGACCCAGTACTTC. It specifies CASSPGTSTGETQYF. Drawing the rest from reference TRBV7-2 and TRBJ2-5, the complete variable domain is GAGVSQSPSNKVTEKGKDVELRCDPISGHTALYWYRQSLGQGLEFLIYFQGNSAPDKSGLPSDRFSAERTGGSVSTLTIQRTQQEDSAVYLCASSPGTSTGETQYFGPGTRLLVL.

This clonotype showed up many times. Here the CDR3 reads CASSQQMNTGELFF. CDR3 coding DNA: TGTGCCAGCAGCCAACAGATGAACACCGGGGAGCTGTTTTTT. J is TRBJ2-2 and V is TRBV14; D gene uncertain. V was clipped by 2 bases and J by 1 base, with 5 bases between them. Germline loops: CDR1 SGHDN, CDR2 FVKESK. The CDR3 sequence is 14 residues long.

Points on this clonotype: One junction end disagrees with the germline gene, perhaps due to a read error. CDR3 residues: CASSFRQVLLGNPIYF. CDR3 nucleotides: TGTGCCAGCAGTTTCCGACAGGTCCTACTAGGAAACCCCATATATTTT. The rearrangement links TRBV28 to TRBJ1-3; a weak D match, TRBD1 (6 bases). This CDR3 is 16 amino acids long. Per the germline V gene, CDR1 is MDHEN and CDR2 is SYDVKM.

This clonotype was observed many times. The genes are TRBV29-1 and TRBJ2-7; perhaps TRBD2 as D (6 bases). The CDR3 is made up of 13 amino acids. Germline CDR1 is SQVTM and CDR2 is ANQGSEA. Trimming removed 4 bases from V and 2 bases from J, with 12 bases in between. This chain's CDR3 is CSVVGSGAYEQYF. Here the CDR3 DNA reads TGCAGCGTTGTTGGTAGCGGAGCCTACGAGCAGTACTTC.

This clonotype was detected many times. The chain links TRBV7-2 to TRBJ1-6; D remains unclear. The V gene lost 0 bases and the J gene lost 8 bases, with 5 bases spanning the gap. Per germline, CDR1 SGHTA and CDR2 FQGNSA. The CDR3 has 13 amino acids. CDR3 nucleotide sequence: TGTGCCAGCAGCTTAGCGATCGATTCACCCCTCCACTTT. It specifies CASSLAIDSPLHF.

As concerns this clonotype: With only one base between it and a far larger clone, this is likely a read error. V usage is TRBV6-1 and J usage is TRBJ2-7, with D hard to call. V lost 2 bases and J lost 0, with 17 bases in between. The CDR3 sequence is 17 residues long. Germline V CDR1 and CDR2: MNHNS, SASEGT. As DNA, the CDR3 is TGTGCCAGCAGTGAACATTTTTTCGGAATAAGCTCCTACGAGCAGTACTTC. Its translation is CASSEHFFGISSYEQYF.

This sequence joins TRBV27 and TRBJ1-5, with TRBD1 as a possible D gene (5 bases). V lost 1 base to trimming and J lost 8 bases, with 9 bases between them. Germline CDR1 reads MNHEY; CDR2 reads SMNVEV (reference sequence). This CDR3 is 13 amino acids long. The CDR3: CASSLWQGEPQHF. The CDR3 DNA sequence: TGTGCCAGCAGTTTATGGCAGGGCGAGCCCCAGCATTTT.

Note on this clonotype: A single base separates this from a much larger clone, so it may be a read error. The chain joins TRBV29-1 to TRBJ1-2, with D hard to call. Germline CDR1 reads SQVTM; CDR2 reads ANQGSEA. The CDR3 runs 11 residues. The CDR3 region has the DNA TGCAGCATTGAACCAGATTCAGGCTACACCTTC. Protein product: CSIEPDSGYTF.

This clonotype was detected ten times or more. The chain combines TRBV29-1 with TRBJ2-6; D unclear. The CDR3 has 14 residues. Germline assignment: CDR1 SQVTM and CDR2 ANQGSEA. V was shortened by 7 bases and J by 0 bases, with 10 bases between the two germline ends. The CDR3 bases are TGCAGCGCCATGGCCGTCTCTGGGGCCAACGTCCTGACTTTC. Translation: CSAMAVSGANVLTF.

The sample holds many counts of this clonotype. V is TRBV6-1 and J is TRBJ2-7, with D perhaps TRBD1 or TRBD2 (6 bases each). Between the trimmed V and J ends, which lost 4 bases and 2 bases, there was a span of 15 bases. The CDR3 is made up of 15 amino acids. Per germline, CDR1 MNHNS and CDR2 SASEGT. The CDR3 nucleotides are TGTGCCAGCAGTGGCGGGGTGGCAGGGGCCTACGAGCAGTACTTC. It specifies CASSGGVAGAYEQYF.

The chain carries TRBV7-6 and TRBJ2-2; 9 nucleotides match TRBD1. V shed 4 bases and J 6 bases; nucleotides not matched to a gene: 6. This CDR3 has 15 amino acids. Per the germline V gene, CDR1 is SGHVS and CDR2 is FNYEAQ. The CDR3 DNA sequence: TGTGCCAGCAGCTACGACAGGGGGGTGGCCGGGGAGCTGTTTTTT. Its protein product is CASSYDRGVAGELFF. Supplemented by reference TRBV7-6 and TRBJ2-2, the full variable domain reads GAGVSQSPRYKVTKRGQDVALRCDPISGHVSLYWYRQALGQGPEFLTYFNYEAQQDKSGLPNDRFSAERPEGSISTLTIQRTEQRDSAMYRCASSYDRGVAGELFFGEGSRLTVL.